The 2 T cell receptor beta chains given below trace back to one sample, sequenced in a study of T cells after yellow fever vaccination. TCRdb processed the 5' RACE reads anew with MiXCR; each CDR3 protein has one entry. The sample carries tens of thousands of distinct CDR3 sequences, approximately 7.5% recorded once. The input for sequencing was CD8+ T cells sorted from PBMCs, taken on the day of the yellow fever booster vaccination. These receptors originate from a man aged 30 to 45 who received the YFV17D yellow fever vaccine.

This clonotype has a handful of counts. The chain joins TRBV4-2 to TRBJ2-3; 9 bases are a match to TRBD2. In germline, CDR1 is LGHNA, CDR2 YNFKEQ. This CDR3 contains 19 residues. V lost 1 base and J lost 2; bases outside the gene matches: 13. CDR3 DNA: TGTGCCAGCAGCCAAGCCTACCGGGAACTAGCGGGCTACACAGATACGCAGTATTTT. Translation: CASSQAYRELAGYTDTQYF.

CDR3 sequence reads: CASSGDSGRAYTGELFF. In DNA, the CDR3 is TGTGCCAGCAGTGGGGATAGCGGGAGGGCGTACACCGGGGAGCTGTTTTTT. The chain recombines TRBV2 with TRBJ2-2; 11 bases agree with TRBD2. With 4 bases clipped from V and 3 bases from J, the junction kept 7 bases outside the gene matches. The CDR3 runs 17 residues. From germline, CDR1 is SNHLY and CDR2 FYNNEI.